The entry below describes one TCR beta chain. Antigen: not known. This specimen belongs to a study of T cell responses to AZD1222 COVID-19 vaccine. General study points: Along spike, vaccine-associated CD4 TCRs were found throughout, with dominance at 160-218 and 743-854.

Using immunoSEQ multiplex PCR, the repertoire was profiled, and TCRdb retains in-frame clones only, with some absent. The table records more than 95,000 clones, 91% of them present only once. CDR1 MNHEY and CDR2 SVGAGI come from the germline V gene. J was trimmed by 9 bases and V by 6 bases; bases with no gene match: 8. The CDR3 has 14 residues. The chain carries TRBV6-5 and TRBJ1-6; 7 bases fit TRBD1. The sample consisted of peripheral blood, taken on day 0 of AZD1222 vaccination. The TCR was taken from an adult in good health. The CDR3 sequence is CASRQGFGISPLHF. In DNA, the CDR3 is TGTGCCAGCAGACAGGGGTTCGGAATTTCACCCCTCCACTTT.